This T cell receptor (beta chain) was found in a study of blood T cell repertoires in COVID-19. The wider study: The origin of the acute and convalescent COVID-19 samples was the United States, Italy and Spain. PBMCs, B-cell-depleted T cells, or T cells provided the cDNA or gDNA that made up the material.

In the original processing: How many nucleated cells were present was estimated from reference gene primer amplification. Sequenced by immunoSEQ multiplex PCR; TCRdb stores in-frame clones only, minus some. From that table come the V and J calls and clone size; the DNA was used to work out D and trimming. Among around 160,000 clones, roughly 81% were seen once, and the ten largest hold roughly 8%. Trimming stripped 5 bases from V and 1 base from J, with 16 bases between. CDR3 length: 16 amino acids. From germline, CDR1 is MNHEY and CDR2 SMNVEV (reference sequence). This TCR was sampled from a human donor with acute or convalescent COVID-19. The donor label of this sample is uncertain. This chain links TRBV27 with TRBJ2-3, with a possible D match to TRBD1 (5 bases). What was sequenced was peripheral blood. In DNA form, the CDR3 reads TGTGCCAGCAGTCCAGACCCCTTCAGGGGCACAGATACGCAGTATTTT. Residues: CASSPDPFRGTDTQYF.